One sample yielded the 26 T cell receptor beta chains listed below, sequenced in a study of blood T cells in healthy people across ages. Primers used in a second PCR of roughly 6 to 11 cycles were a sample-barcoded 5' primer and a J-beta primer mix. TCRdb recomputed calls from the 5' RACE reads with MiXCR, one row per CDR3 protein. The table lists more than 1,000,000 distinct CDR3 sequences, approximately 26% of them singletons. The sample also formed part of further work on T cells of mothers and their children.

Input material: blood. The receptor source for this set is a girl aged 2 to 10 in good health.

This clonotype appeared a few times. The rearrangement joins TRBV25-1 to TRBJ2-7, with 8 positions matching TRBD2. The CDR3 is 13 residues long. V lost 6 bases and J lost 2; bases outside the gene matches: 3. Germline values: CDR1 MGHDK, CDR2 SYGVNS. CDR3 coding DNA: TGTGCCAGCAGGAAGCGGGAGACCTACGAGCAGTACTTC. Protein product: CASRKRETYEQYF.

This clonotype has just a few counts. The rearrangement links TRBV29-1 to TRBJ1-1, with D unresolved. Germline V gene sequence: CDR1 SQVTM, CDR2 ANQGSEA. This CDR3 is built from 11 residues. Deletions cut 5 bases from V and 1 base from J, with 5 bases between. Here the CDR3 reads CSVSKNTEAFF. The CDR3 nucleotides are TGCAGCGTTTCTAAGAACACTGAAGCTTTCTTT.

The V gene is TRBV6-2 or TRBV6-3, the J gene TRBJ1-2; D is ambiguous. The V end lost 8 bases, the J end lost 11 bases, and 18 bases lay between the germline ends. Germline CDR1 is MNHEY and CDR2 is SVGEGT. This CDR3 comprises 12 residues. For the CDR3, the DNA is TGTGCCAGCCGGTTGGGATCCTCGTATTACACCTTC. This translates into CASRLGSSYYTF.

The chain has TRBV6-5 and TRBJ2-4, with D perhaps TRBD1 (6 bases). In germline, CDR1 is MNHEY, CDR2 SVGAGI. This CDR3 spans 18 amino acids. V was clipped by 7 bases and J by 0 bases, with 22 bases between them. The CDR3 DNA sequence: TGTGCCAGCAACCGCCCACCAGGGGTGAAAAAAGCCAAAAACATTCAGTACTTC. Encoded protein: CASNRPPGVKKAKNIQYF.

This clonotype showed up just a few times. The chain has TRBV11-2 and TRBJ1-4; D possibly corresponds to TRBD1 (6 bases). The V gene's germline CDR1 is SGHAT and CDR2 FQNNGV. This CDR3 is built from 13 residues. The ends were cut back, 4 bases at V and 10 bases at J, with 13 bases in the middle. The CDR3 bases are TGTGCCAGCAGCTCGGCCGGGACACCAAAACTGTTTTTT. The encoded protein is CASSSAGTPKLFF.

In this sample, this clonotype turned up a few times. The chain carries TRBV28 and TRBJ2-7; D perhaps matches TRBD2 (5 bases). Germline V gene lookup returns CDR1 MDHEN and CDR2 SYDVKM. The V and J ends lost 5 bases and 7 bases respectively, with 24 bases between them. This CDR3 contains 16 residues. Here the CDR3 DNA reads TGTGCCAGCAGTCCGGATACTGGGGAGAGGGCGTGGGAGCAGTACTTC. This translates into CASSPDTGERAWEQYF.

The J gene is TRBJ1-2, the V gene TRBV19; D is uncertain. The CDR3 contains 13 residues. V was pared by 5 bases and J by 4 bases, with 11 bases between. Germline CDR1 is LNHDA and CDR2 is SQIVND (reference sequence). The CDR3, as DNA: TGTGCCAGTAGTGTGCTCCGGAGCTATGGCTACACCTTC. It encodes CASSVLRSYGYTF.

The chain carries TRBV9 and TRBJ2-7, with D hard to call. Deletions cut 3 bases from V and 2 bases from J, with 12 bases between. Germline lookup yields CDR1 SGDLS and CDR2 YYNGEE. This CDR3 contains 14 residues. CDR3 amino acids: CASSEEGQTYEQYF. In DNA, the CDR3 is TGTGCCAGCAGCGAGGAAGGCCAAACCTACGAGCAGTACTTC.

The table lists this clonotype with a few counts. The chain employs TRBV20-1 and TRBJ2-5, with TRBD2 identical over 11 bases. Trimming removed 6 bases from V and 2 bases from J; junction bases left unmatched: 8. CDR1 and CDR2 (germline): DFQATT, SNEGSKA (reference sequence). This CDR3 spans 15 amino acids. CDR3 residues: CSAPPIAGGQETQYF. CDR3 nucleotide sequence: TGCAGTGCCCCACCCATAGCGGGAGGGCAAGAGACCCAGTACTTC.

This clonotype was picked up a small number of times. This chain joins TRBV20-1 and TRBJ1-1; 7 positions agree with TRBD1. V lost 6 bases, J lost 5 bases, and 12 bases stayed unmatched. The CDR3 covers 14 residues. In germline, CDR1 is DFQATT, CDR2 SNEGSKA (reference sequence). CDR3 sequence: CSAPLPTGTTEAFF. Written as DNA, the CDR3 is TGCAGTGCCCCGTTACCGACAGGGACAACTGAAGCTTTCTTT.

The V call is TRBV7-9, the J call TRBJ2-5; 7 bases align to TRBD1. Germline values: CDR1 SEHNR, CDR2 FQNEAQ (reference sequence). This CDR3 is built from 14 residues. Unmatched junction bases numbered 8, after V lost 8 bases and J lost 2 bases. CDR3 coding DNA: TGTGCCAGCGGAATCCCAGGGGGTCAAGAGACCCAGTACTTC. This codes for CASGIPGGQETQYF.

The V and J genes are TRBV7-9 and TRBJ2-1, with D maybe TRBD1 (6 bases). The DNA end is more similar to TRBJ2-7, so the J call may be wrong. In germline, CDR1 is SEHNR, CDR2 FQNEAQ (reference sequence). The CDR3 length is 14 residues. The CDR3, as DNA: TGTGCCAGCAGCTTAACGGACAGAACCTACGAGCAGTACTTC. It specifies CASSLTDRTYEQYF.

This clonotype was detected only a few times. The chain has TRBV10-3 and TRBJ2-7, with a possible D match to TRBD2 (6 bases). V was shortened by 11 bases and J by 1 base, with 15 bases between the two germline ends. The CDR3 is made up of 13 amino acids. CDR1 and CDR2 (germline): ENHRY, SYGVKD. Here the CDR3 DNA reads TGTGCCCTTGGGGGAGGAGAATCCTACGAGCAGTACTTC. It translates to CALGGGESYEQYF.

A remark on this clonotype: Germline and junction disagree at one end, which may indicate a read error. The chain is built from TRBV25-1 and TRBJ2-3; 9 positions agree with TRBD1. Germline assignment: CDR1 MGHDK and CDR2 SYGVNS. The CDR3 loop spans 15 amino acids. The CDR3 spells CASSEFLGQGNEQFF. CDR3 sequence (DNA): TGTGCCAGCAGTGAATTTCTCGGACAGGGGAATGAGCAGTTCTTT.

As DNA, the CDR3 is TGTGCCAGCAGCTTAGAGTTTCTAGCTGGTGTCGACAATGAGCAGTTCTTC. Amino acids: CASSLEFLAGVDNEQFF. The chain links TRBV7-9 to TRBJ2-1, with a weak D call TRBD2 (5 bases). The CDR3 runs 17 residues. Germline loops: CDR1 SEHNR, CDR2 FQNEAQ (reference sequence). Trimming removed 1 base at V and 5 bases at J, with 18 bases between.

This rearrangement joins TRBV5-1 to TRBJ2-7, with 10 bases fitting TRBD2. Germline V gene sequence: CDR1 SGHRS, CDR2 YFSETQ. V shed 4 bases and J 3 bases; nucleotides not matched to a gene: 4. The CDR3 spans 14 residues. The DNA for the CDR3 is TGCGCCAGCAGCCATCCTAGCGGGGGCTACGAGCAGTACTTC. It is translated as CASSHPSGGYEQYF.

Turning to this clonotype: The CDR3 does not end in the conserved phenylalanine or tryptophan, so this is likely a read error. The rearrangement links TRBV14 to TRBJ2-3; D possibly corresponds to TRBD1 (6 bases). CDR3 length: 16 residues. Germline CDR1 is SGHDN and CDR2 is FVKESK. The V gene lost 1 base and the J gene lost 3 bases, with 14 bases spanning the gap. This chain's CDR3 is CASSQVPGEETDTQYL. The CDR3 DNA is TGTGCCAGCAGCCAAGTCCCAGGGGAAGAGACAGATACGCAGTATTTA.

This clonotype was counted only a few times. The chain links TRBV7-3 to TRBJ1-6; D not certain. The V end lost 1 base, the J end lost 5 bases, and 12 bases lay between the germline ends. The CDR3 contains 16 residues. Germline V lookup: CDR1 SGHTA, CDR2 FQGTGA. The CDR3 DNA reads as TGTGCCAGCAGCTTAATGGGAGGAGGGAATAATTCACCCCTCCACTTT. It is translated as CASSLMGGGNNSPLHF.

The sample holds a few counts of this clonotype. V is TRBV28 and J is TRBJ2-5; TRBD2 is a possible D gene (6 bases). Trimming took 5 bases from V and 3 from J, leaving 16 bases between them. Germline V gives CDR1 MDHEN, CDR2 SYDVKM. This CDR3 is built from 15 residues. CDR3 protein: CASSPGGLSKETQYF. CDR3 DNA: TGTGCCAGCAGTCCAGGCGGACTATCGAAAGAGACCCAGTACTTC.

The rearrangement joins TRBV2 to TRBJ2-2; TRBD1 aligns across 12 bases. CDR3 length: 19 residues. V was pared by 6 bases and J by 3 bases, with 14 bases of the junction left unmatched. Germline CDR1 is SNHLY and CDR2 is FYNNEI. CDR3 sequence reads: CASRENPGQGAYDTGELFF. The DNA of the CDR3 is TGTGCCAGCAGGGAAAATCCGGGACAGGGGGCGTACGACACCGGGGAGCTGTTTTTT.

In its sample, this clonotype was seen once. The chain employs TRBV11-2 and TRBJ2-2, with D perhaps matching TRBD2 (6 bases). Trimming stripped 4 bases from V and 4 bases from J, with 22 bases between. This CDR3 has 18 amino acids. Germline CDR1 SGHAT, CDR2 FQNNGV. The CDR3 DNA reads TGTGCCAGCAGCTCCCCAAGGGGCGGGATTCGTGGCACCGGGGAGCTGTTTTTT. As protein: CASSSPRGGIRGTGELFF.

The chain carries TRBV12-5 and TRBJ2-3; TRBD2 might be the D (6 bases). The CDR3 runs 15 residues. Germline V CDR1 and CDR2: LGHNT, FRNRAP. Trimming cost V 2 bases and J 5 bases, with 14 bases left between them. The CDR3 coding sequence is TGTGCTAGTGGTTTGCTTCGGCGGCGGGAAGATACGCAGTATTTT. Its translation is CASGLLRRREDTQYF.

The V call is TRBV6-5, the J call TRBJ2-1; TRBD2 matches at 9 bases. Germline CDR1 MNHEY, CDR2 SVGAGI. V trimming: 6 bases; J trimming: 3 bases; junction bases outside the gene matches: 6. CDR3 length: 15 residues. The CDR3 bases are TGTGCCAGCAGCCAGAGCGGGGGGTTCTACAATGAGCAGTTCTTC. It translates to CASSQSGGFYNEQFF.

The table lists this clonotype with a few counts. The rearrangement joins TRBV6-2 or TRBV6-3 to TRBJ2-1; 7 bases map to TRBD1. V dropped 6 bases and J dropped 6; count of bases not matched to a gene: 8. Germline V gene lookup returns CDR1 MNHEY and CDR2 SVGEGT. This CDR3 region has 14 residues. CDR3 amino acids: CASSYPGQINEQFF. The CDR3 DNA sequence: TGTGCCAGCAGCTATCCGGGACAGATCAATGAGCAGTTCTTC.

The chain couples TRBV7-9 to TRBJ1-4; D remains unclear. The CDR3 is made up of 14 amino acids. V was shortened by 5 bases and J by 8 bases, with 15 bases between the two germline ends. Germline CDR1 reads SEHNR; CDR2 reads FQNEAQ (reference sequence). CDR3 region: CASSPTEMREKLFF. Here the CDR3 DNA reads TGTGCCAGCAGCCCCACGGAAATGCGGGAAAAACTGTTTTTT.

This clonotype has a handful of counts. The chain joins TRBV5-4 to TRBJ2-5, with D uncertain. CDR3 size: 14 residues. Trimming pared 2 bases from V and 1 base from J, leaving 9 bases between. The germline gives CDR1 SGHNT, CDR2 YYREEE (reference sequence). The CDR3, as DNA: TGTGCCAGCAGCTTCATGGGAAGCCAAGAGACCCAGTACTTC. Encoded protein: CASSFMGSQETQYF.